The 26 T cell receptor beta chains presented below share a single source sample, sequenced in a study of T cells in Graves' hyperthyroidism and ophthalmopathy. The investigators amplified TCR beta CDR3 regions from RNA transcripts. Primed by the HTBI set, a first-round RT-PCR was run on the TCR CDR3. From the multiplex PCR reads, TCRdb called clonotypes with MiXCR, one entry per CDR3 protein. The table records under 700,000 distinct CDR3 sequences, roughly a sixth of them present only once. The material sequenced was blood. Receptor source: a woman between 18 and 29 years old with Graves' hyperthyroidism.

This clonotype was picked up many times. The chain combines TRBV2 with TRBJ2-1; D is possibly TRBD2 (6 bases). Germline CDR1 SNHLY, CDR2 FYNNEI. V lost 7 bases and J lost 7, with 14 bases in between. The CDR3 consists of 13 residues. The CDR3 sequence: CASTRDSGNEQFF. In nucleotides, the CDR3 is TGTGCCAGCACTCGGGACTCCGGGAATGAGCAGTTCTTC.

Of note for this clonotype: A single base separates this from a much larger clone, so it may be a read error. This rearrangement joins TRBV7-2 to TRBJ2-7; D may be TRBD1 or TRBD2 (5 bases each). The CDR3 is made up of 15 amino acids. Germline-derived CDR1 and CDR2 are SGHTA and FQGNSA. The CDR3: CASSSSGTSTYEQCF. As DNA, the CDR3 is TGTGCCAGCAGCTCCTCCGGGACGAGTACCTACGAGCAGTGCTTC.

Only a few counts were recorded for this clonotype. J is TRBJ1-4 and V is TRBV24-1, with a possible D match to TRBD1 (5 bases). V was shortened by 1 base and J by 8 bases, with 10 bases between the two germline ends. This CDR3 spans 14 amino acids. CDR1 KGHDR and CDR2 SFDVKD come from the germline V gene. CDR3 nucleotides: TGTGCCACCAGTGATTTTGGAGGGGACGAAAAACTGTTTTTT. Protein sequence: CATSDFGGDEKLFF.

This clonotype was detected ten times or more. The rearrangement joins TRBV20-1 to TRBJ1-1, with D possibly matching TRBD1 (5 bases). V was trimmed by 6 bases and J by 5 bases, leaving 19 bases between them. The CDR3 runs 14 residues. From germline, CDR1 is DFQATT and CDR2 SNEGSKA (reference sequence). The CDR3 is CSAAPGAAYTEAFF. DNA of the CDR3: TGCAGTGCCGCTCCCGGGGCAGCGTATACTGAAGCTTTCTTT.

The rearrangement uses TRBV4-3 and TRBJ1-3, with no clear D. Trimming shortened V by 0 bases and J by 2 bases, and 5 bases separated the two germline ends. The CDR3 totals 14 residues. The V gene's germline CDR1 is LGHNA and CDR2 YSLEER. This CDR3 reads CASSQDIAGNTIYF. CDR3 nucleotides: TGCGCCAGCAGCCAAGATATTGCTGGAAACACCATATATTTT.

The gene calls are TRBV20-1 and TRBJ2-3, with D maybe TRBD2 (6 bases). Germline V gene sequence: CDR1 DFQATT, CDR2 SNEGSKA (reference sequence). The germline V and J ends were trimmed by 0 bases and 1 base, with 14 bases remaining between them. The CDR3 totals 16 residues. CDR3 sequence (DNA): TGCAGTGCTAGAGAGGAGGAGGGCCCAGGCACAGATACGCAGTATTTT. Translating it yields CSAREEEGPGTDTQYF.

This clonotype came up a few times. The chain joins TRBV5-1 to TRBJ2-5, with D uncertain. The CDR3 sequence is 15 residues long. Germline-derived CDR1 and CDR2 are SGHRS and YFSETQ. V gave up 6 bases and J gave up 5 bases, with 20 bases separating them. In nucleotides, the CDR3 is TGCGCCAGCAATCTGCGTACCGACGCATGGGAGACCCAGTACTTC. This encodes CASNLRTDAWETQYF.

The J gene is TRBJ1-6, the V gene TRBV20-1, with unresolved D. CDR1 DFQATT and CDR2 SNEGSKA come from the germline V gene (reference sequence). The germline V and J ends were trimmed by 5 bases and 8 bases, with 19 bases remaining between them. CDR3 length: 15 residues. The CDR3 DNA reads TGCAGTGCTGCGGTTTTGGGCGTAGCCGATTCACCCCTCCACTTT. It specifies CSAAVLGVADSPLHF.

This clonotype was detected a few times. The chain has TRBV7-9 and TRBJ2-6, with TRBD1 matching over 10 bases. Per the germline V gene, CDR1 is SEHNR and CDR2 is FQNEAQ (reference sequence). V was clipped by 7 bases and J by 1 base; unmatched bases: 7. The CDR3 extends over 17 amino acids. The CDR3 region has the DNA TGTGCCAGCACCGGGACAGGGGAGGAATCTGGGGCCAACGTCCTGACTTTC. It codes for CASTGTGEESGANVLTF.

Comments on this clonotype: At one boundary the junction diverges from the germline segment, which might be a read error. The chain has TRBV28 and TRBJ1-1; no reliable D call. This CDR3 spans 11 amino acids. Germline V gene data show CDR1 as MDHEN and CDR2 as SYDVKM. The CDR3 here is CASNRNAEAFF. The CDR3 region has the DNA TGTGCCAGCAATCGGAACGCTGAAGCTTTCTTT.

The rearrangement uses TRBV3-1 and TRBJ1-4, with 7 nucleotides matching TRBD1. CDR1 LGHDT and CDR2 YNNKEL come from the germline V gene (reference sequence). The CDR3 has 15 residues. J was trimmed by 0 bases and V by 8 bases; bases with no gene match: 6. CDR3 region: CASGDRLSTNEKLFF. Written as DNA, the CDR3 is TGTGCCAGCGGGGACAGACTATCAACTAATGAAAAACTGTTTTTT.

This clonotype was picked up many times. The chain is built from TRBV3-1 and TRBJ1-1; 9 bases match TRBD1. CDR3 size: 14 residues. Trimming removed 2 bases from V and 4 bases from J; junction bases left unmatched: 2. Germline lookup yields CDR1 LGHDT and CDR2 YNNKEL (reference sequence). Here the CDR3 reads CASSQRGQGTEAFF. CDR3 nucleotide sequence: TGTGCCAGCAGCCAACGGGGACAGGGCACTGAAGCTTTCTTT.

This chain connects TRBV2 to TRBJ2-5; 7 bases are a match to TRBD2. Germline assignment: CDR1 SNHLY and CDR2 FYNNEI. CDR3 size: 14 residues. V trimming: 7 bases; J trimming: 7 bases; junction bases outside the gene matches: 12. CDR3: CASTRGDGKWTQYF. The CDR3 DNA follows: TGTGCCAGCACCCGGGGGGACGGGAAATGGACCCAGTACTTC. The whole variable domain, remainder taken from reference TRBV2 and TRBJ2-5, is EPEVTQTPSHQVTQMGQEVILRCVPISNHLYFYWYRQILGQKVEFLVSFYNNEISEKSEIFDDQFSVERPDGSNFTLKIRSTKLEDSAMYFCASTRGDGKWTQYFGPGTRLLVL.

This chain connects TRBV20-1 to TRBJ2-5; 7 bases match TRBD1. J was trimmed by 2 bases and V by 2 bases; bases with no gene match: 5. From germline, CDR1 is DFQATT and CDR2 SNEGSKA (reference sequence). The CDR3 sequence is 14 residues long. The DNA for the CDR3 is TGCAGTGCTAGAAGACAGGGCCCGCAAGAGACCCAGTACTTC. Amino acid sequence: CSARRQGPQETQYF.

This clonotype was counted at least ten times. The chain is built from TRBV20-1 and TRBJ2-1; D is perhaps TRBD1 (6 bases). The CDR3 consists of 18 residues. V was cut by 6 bases and J by 4 bases, with 28 bases left in between. CDR1 and CDR2 (germline): DFQATT, SNEGSKA (reference sequence). CDR3 amino acids: CSAWDTQSAGERYNEQFF. CDR3 coding DNA: TGCAGTGCATGGGACACCCAAAGCGCTGGAGAGCGTTACAATGAGCAGTTCTTC.

The V call is TRBV29-1, the J call TRBJ1-2; no definite D call. Germline assignment: CDR1 SQVTM and CDR2 ANQGSEA. The V end lost 7 bases, the J end lost 3 bases, and 12 bases lay between the germline ends. The CDR3 has 12 amino acids. The CDR3 sequence: CSALGPDYGYTF. CDR3 DNA: TGCAGCGCCCTCGGGCCAGACTATGGCTACACCTTC.

At least ten counts were recorded for this clonotype. The V gene is TRBV15, the J gene TRBJ1-2; D ambiguous. Germline V gives CDR1 LNHNV, CDR2 YYDKDF (reference sequence). The V gene lost 4 bases and the J gene lost 6 bases, with 12 bases spanning the gap. This CDR3 spans 13 amino acids. As DNA, the CDR3 is TGTGCCACCAGCACCGGGGAGGGTAATGGCTACACCTTC. Translated: CATSTGEGNGYTF.

With respect to this clonotype: Its ends do not fully match the called genes, so a read error is possible. The V and J genes are TRBV18 and TRBJ1-5; D possibly corresponds to TRBD1 (5 bases). Germline CDR1 KGHSH, CDR2 LQKENI. This CDR3 comprises 14 residues. The CDR3 region has the DNA TGTGCCAGCTCACTCGGACACAGCAATCAGCGCCAGCATTTT. Encoded protein: CASSLGHSNQRQHF.

The rearrangement uses TRBV12-3 or TRBV12-4 and TRBJ2-7, with D maybe TRBD1 (5 bases). V lost 3 bases and J 3 bases, leaving 12 bases between the germline ends. The CDR3 covers 14 residues. The chain's CDR3 is CASSLDISNYEQYF. In nucleotides, the CDR3 is TGTGCCAGCAGTTTGGACATTAGTAACTACGAGCAGTACTTC.

This chain uses TRBV6-6 with TRBJ1-6; 9 bases fit TRBD1. The junction had 3 bases not matched to a gene; V was cut back by 0 bases and J by 9 bases. This CDR3 is 15 amino acids long. Per germline, CDR1 MNHNY and CDR2 SVGAGI (reference sequence). Here the CDR3 DNA reads TGTGCCAGCAGTTACTCTCCGGGACAGGGTTCACCCCTCCACTTT. Amino acids: CASSYSPGQGSPLHF.

This CDR3 is CASSLDTSGEQYF. CDR3 DNA: TGTGCCAGCAGCTTAGACACTAGCGGGGAGCAGTACTTC. The V and J genes are TRBV7-6 and TRBJ2-7; 9 positions agree with TRBD2. J gave up 7 bases and V 1 base, and 2 bases lay outside the gene matches. The germline V gene has CDR1 SGHVS and CDR2 FNYEAQ. This CDR3 region has 13 residues.

This clonotype was counted a few times. V gene TRBV14 combines with J gene TRBJ2-1; D possibly matches TRBD1 or TRBD2 (6 bases each). The CDR3 spans 13 residues. Trimming left V 4 bases short and J 9 bases short, with 13 bases between. The V gene's germline CDR1 is SGHDN and CDR2 FVKESK. The CDR3 DNA is TGTGCCAGCAGCCCCCTGGGGGGCAGTGAGCAGTTCTTC. Amino acids: CASSPLGGSEQFF. Using reference TRBV14 and TRBJ2-1 for the parts outside the CDR3, the full variable domain is EAGVTQFPSHSVIEKGQTVTLRCDPISGHDNLYWYRRVMGKEIKFLLHFVKESKQDESGMPNNRFLAERTGGTYSTLKVQPAELEDSGVYFCASSPLGGSEQFFGPGTRLTVL.

The rearrangement uses TRBV6-5 and TRBJ1-6; D remains ambiguous. Germline lookup yields CDR1 MNHEY and CDR2 SVGAGI. The CDR3 covers 18 residues. With 0 bases removed from V and 3 bases from J, the gap between germline ends came to 15 bases. The CDR3 protein is CASSYSKLGGYYNSPLHF. The CDR3 nucleotides read TGTGCCAGCAGTTACTCGAAGTTGGGCGGGTACTATAATTCACCCCTCCACTTT.

This clonotype has a count of ten or more. The chain has TRBV24-1 and TRBJ2-1, with 10 bases identical to TRBD2. Germline lookup yields CDR1 KGHDR and CDR2 SFDVKD. The CDR3 runs to 15 residues. After removal of 7 bases from V and 8 bases from J, the junction contained 10 bases not matched to a gene. CDR3 bases: TGTGCCACCAGGATATCTAGCGGGGGAATCGATGAGCAGTTCTTC. It yields the protein CATRISSGGIDEQFF.

This clonotype was counted many times. This chain joins TRBV11-2 and TRBJ2-7; D not certain. The CDR3 loop spans 16 amino acids. V was clipped by 3 bases and J by 2 bases, with 17 bases between them. The germline CDR1 and CDR2 sequences are SGHAT and FQNNGV. Written as DNA, the CDR3 is TGTGCCAGCAGCTTCAGTCTGGCCCAGCCCACCTACGAGCAGTACTTC. This gives the protein CASSFSLAQPTYEQYF.

This clonotype was detected ten times or more. The chain recombines TRBV6-1 with TRBJ2-1; TRBD2 matches at 9 bases. Germline V gene data show CDR1 as MNHNS and CDR2 as SASEGT. The CDR3 spans 16 residues. J lost 6 bases, V lost 2 bases, and 8 bases had no gene match. The CDR3, as DNA: TGTGCCAGCAGTGAATCGTCTAGCGGGGAACGCAATGAGCAGTTCTTC. This sequence encodes CASSESSSGERNEQFF.